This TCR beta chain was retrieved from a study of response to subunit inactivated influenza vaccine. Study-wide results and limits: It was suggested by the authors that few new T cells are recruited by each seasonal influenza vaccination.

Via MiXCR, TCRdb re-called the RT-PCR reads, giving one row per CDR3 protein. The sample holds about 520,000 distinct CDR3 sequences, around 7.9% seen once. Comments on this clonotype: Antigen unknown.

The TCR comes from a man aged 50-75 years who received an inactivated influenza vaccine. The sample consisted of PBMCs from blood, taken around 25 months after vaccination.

The chain's CDR3 is CASKGAGLPGDEQYF. CDR3 nucleotide sequence: TGCGCCAGCAAGGGAGCGGGGCTCCCGGGCGACGAGCAGTACTTC. The chain is built from TRBV5-1 and TRBJ2-7, with 7 bases lining up with TRBD2. Germline V gene lookup returns CDR1 SGHRS and CDR2 YFSETQ. This CDR3 has 15 residues. J lost 5 bases, V lost 6 bases, and 14 bases had no gene match.